This TCR beta chain was profiled in a study of blood T cell repertoires in COVID-19. Some clones are missing from TCRdb's copy, which holds only in-frame ones; the method was immunoSEQ multiplex PCR. The table shows roughly 290,000 clones, with around 85% occurring only once. Germline V gene sequence: CDR1 MNHEY, CDR2 SVGAGI. The CDR3 contains 11 residues. The gene calls are TRBV6-5 and TRBJ2-3, with a possible D match to TRBD1 (6 bases). What was sequenced was peripheral blood. The sequence was collected from a woman aged 50 to 60 with active or convalescent COVID-19. DNA for the CDR3: TGTGCGGGGGCCTCCACAGATACGCAGTATTTT. This translates into CAGASTDTQYF.